These 19 T cell receptor beta chains share one sample of origin, sequenced in a study of identical twins. TCRdb redid the calling of the 5' RACE reads with MiXCR, one entry per CDR3 protein. The sample consists of some 570,000 distinct CDR3 sequences, 20% to 25% of them appearing once. This sample was also put to use in a study of yellow fever vaccine responses in identical twins.

The specimen sequenced was CD4+ T cells sorted from blood. The receptor source for this set is a woman aged 18-29 years in good health.

The chain couples TRBV19 to TRBJ1-2; no firm D call. This CDR3 contains 16 residues. Germline V CDR1 and CDR2: LNHDA, SQIVND (reference sequence). V was pared by 7 bases and J by 0 bases, with 18 bases between. CDR3 bases: TGTGCCAGTACCACAAGGGCGTTGGGAGCTAACTATGGCTACACCTTC. Residues: CASTTRALGANYGYTF. The whole variable domain, filled in from reference TRBV19 and TRBJ1-2, reads DGGITQSPKYLFRKEGQNVTLSCEQNLNHDAMYWYRQDPGQGLRLIYYSQIVNDFQKGDIAEGYSVSREKKESFPLTVTSAQKNPTAFYLCASTTRALGANYGYTFGSGTRLTVV.

This clonotype was seen more than once but under ten times. The chain employs TRBV5-5 and TRBJ1-4; D is ambiguous. The germline CDR1 and CDR2 sequences are SGHKS and YYEKEE (reference sequence). The CDR3 is 15 residues long. Trimming took 0 bases from V and 0 from J, leaving 6 bases between them. The CDR3 here is CASSLEPATNEKLFF. In nucleotides, the CDR3 is TGTGCCAGCAGCTTGGAGCCTGCAACTAATGAAAAACTGTTTTTT.

This clonotype was observed once. The chain employs TRBV6-1 and TRBJ1-1; D call uncertain. Between the trimmed V and J ends, which lost 4 bases and 1 base, there was a span of 7 bases. This CDR3 comprises 13 residues. Germline V gives CDR1 MNHNS, CDR2 SASEGT. CDR3 DNA sequence: TGTGCCAGCAGTGCTCTCCAGAACACTGAAGCTTTCTTT. Amino acids: CASSALQNTEAFF.

This clonotype occurred a few times. The CDR3 loop is CASSLDRDNYGYTF. DNA for the CDR3: TGTGCCAGCAGCTTAGATCGAGATAACTATGGCTACACCTTC. This chain uses TRBV11-3 with TRBJ1-2; D uncertain. With 0 bases removed from V and 1 base from J, the gap between germline ends came to 6 bases. Germline values: CDR1 SGHNT, CDR2 YENEEA. The CDR3 runs to 14 residues.

The rearrangement uses TRBV5-8 and TRBJ2-5; D may be TRBD1 (6 bases). The CDR3 loop spans 14 amino acids. The germline CDR1 and CDR2 sequences are SGHTS and YDEGEE. The ends were cut back, 3 bases at V and 7 bases at J, with 16 bases in the middle. The CDR3 here is CASSSARGVGTQYF. CDR3 nucleotide sequence: TGTGCCAGCAGCTCCGCCAGGGGAGTGGGGACCCAGTACTTC.

This clonotype was counted only a few times. The rearrangement uses TRBV12-3 or TRBV12-4 and TRBJ2-1; 10 bases fit TRBD2. The trim removed 4 bases at V and 13 bases at J, leaving 13 bases unmatched. The CDR3 spans 15 residues. The DNA for the CDR3 is TGTGCCAGCAGTTCGGGGACTAGCGACGCTAAGGTTCAGTTCTTC. Amino acid sequence: CASSSGTSDAKVQFF.

This clonotype has a count of ten or more. The J gene is TRBJ1-1, the V gene TRBV5-1; 8 bases agree with TRBD1. The CDR3 is 14 amino acids. V trimming: 4 bases; J trimming: 8 bases; junction bases outside the gene matches: 10. Germline V CDR1 and CDR2: SGHRS, YFSETQ. CDR3: CASSQPGQGTEAFF. The CDR3 coding sequence is TGCGCCAGCAGCCAACCCGGACAGGGCACCGAAGCTTTCTTT.

This clonotype has more than one count but fewer than ten. The V and J genes are TRBV24-1 and TRBJ2-1, with TRBD2 identical over 9 bases. CDR1 and CDR2 from the germline V gene are KGHDR and SFDVKD. Losses at the gene ends were 3 bases for V and 5 bases for J; bases not matched to a gene: 4. The CDR3 is 15 residues long. The CDR3 DNA is TGTGCCACCAGTGATCCGGGACTAGCCCACAATGAGCAGTTCTTC. Translating gives CATSDPGLAHNEQFF.

In this sample, this clonotype turned up once. Here the CDR3 omits its conserved ending phenylalanine or tryptophan, so a read error is the likely source. The chain couples TRBV12-3 or TRBV12-4 to TRBJ1-5; 8 bases align to TRBD1. The trim removed 6 bases at V and 6 bases at J, leaving 13 bases unmatched. The CDR3 length is 16 residues. The CDR3 spells CASSWGVQGVGQPQHY. The CDR3 DNA reads as TGTGCCAGCAGCTGGGGTGTACAGGGGGTTGGTCAGCCCCAGCATTAT.

In its sample, this clonotype was seen many times. V usage is TRBV6-1 and J usage is TRBJ2-3; 9 nucleotides line up with TRBD1. This CDR3 is 15 amino acids long. Looked up from germline, CDR1 is MNHNS and CDR2 is SASEGT. Trimming cost V 4 bases and J 3 bases; bases outside gene matches: 5. This CDR3 reads CASSAGTGITDTQYF. Written as DNA, the CDR3 is TGTGCCAGCAGTGCCGGGACAGGGATTACAGATACGCAGTATTTT.

Many counts were recorded for this clonotype. The rearrangement links TRBV29-1 to TRBJ1-5; D unresolved. Germline values: CDR1 SQVTM, CDR2 ANQGSEA. The CDR3 totals 12 residues. V gave up 4 bases and J gave up 0 bases, with 4 bases separating them. This CDR3 reads CSVGGSNQPQHF. CDR3 bases: TGCAGCGTTGGTGGTAGCAATCAGCCCCAGCATTTT. Based on the CDR3 plus reference TRBV29-1 and TRBJ1-5, the full variable domain is SAVISQKPSRDICQRGTSLTIQCQVDSQVTMMFWYRQQPGQSLTLIATANQGSEATYESGFVIDKFPISRPNLTFSTLTVSNMSPEDSSIYLCSVGGSNQPQHFGDGTRLSIL.

This rearrangement joins TRBV3-1 to TRBJ2-2; D uncertain. CDR3 length equals 14 residues. V lost 4 bases and J 4 bases, leaving 10 bases between the germline ends. CDR1 and CDR2 from the germline V gene are LGHDT and YNNKEL (reference sequence). The CDR3 here is CASSPRLVTGELFF. Written as DNA, the CDR3 is TGTGCCAGCAGCCCCCGACTGGTCACCGGGGAGCTGTTTTTT.

This chain uses TRBV5-1 with TRBJ2-1; 9 nucleotides line up with TRBD2. The CDR3 extends over 15 amino acids. Germline V gives CDR1 SGHRS, CDR2 YFSETQ. J was trimmed by 7 bases and V by 5 bases; bases with no gene match: 10. The CDR3 reads CASSFKAGGGNEQFF. CDR3 bases: TGCGCCAGCAGTTTCAAAGCGGGAGGCGGAAATGAGCAGTTCTTC.

This chain joins TRBV12-3 or TRBV12-4 and TRBJ1-1; D may be TRBD1 (6 bases). Trimming left V 8 bases short and J 8 bases short, with 21 bases between. The length of the CDR3 is 14 residues. The CDR3 sequence: CASHRARAPLEAFF. DNA for the CDR3: TGTGCCAGCCACAGGGCGAGGGCACCGTTGGAAGCTTTCTTT.

This clonotype showed up just a few times. The J gene is TRBJ1-1, the V gene TRBV4-1; 10 bases match TRBD1. Germline V gene lookup returns CDR1 MGHRA and CDR2 YSYEKL. This CDR3 spans 15 amino acids. The V and J ends lost 3 bases and 0 bases, in that order; junction bases with no gene match: 1. CDR3 bases: TGCGCCAGCAGCCAGGGACAGGGGATGAACACTGAAGCTTTCTTT. Translation: CASSQGQGMNTEAFF.

This clonotype appeared a few times. This sequence joins TRBV25-1 and TRBJ1-2; no firm D call. V was pared by 3 bases and J by 7 bases, with 15 bases between. The CDR3 has 14 residues. Germline CDR1 reads MGHDK; CDR2 reads SYGVNS. The CDR3 region is CASSEKGFVGGYTF. CDR3 nucleotides: TGTGCCAGCAGTGAGAAGGGTTTCGTGGGTGGCTACACCTTC.

This clonotype was counted a few times. The genes are TRBV28 and TRBJ1-2; D might be TRBD1 (5 bases). The ends were cut back, 4 bases at V and 5 bases at J, with 17 bases in the middle. The CDR3 consists of 15 residues. The V gene's germline CDR1 is MDHEN and CDR2 SYDVKM. The CDR3 nucleotides are TGTGCCAGCAGTTCCGCCCTGAACAGGCAGTATGGCTACACCTTC. It is translated as CASSSALNRQYGYTF.

This clonotype was detected only a few times. CDR3 bases: TGCGCCAGCAGCTTAGACGGACAGGGGGCCACTGAAGCTTTCTTT. Protein: CASSLDGQGATEAFF. The chain couples TRBV5-1 to TRBJ1-1, with 11 bases identical to TRBD1. CDR1 and CDR2 (germline): SGHRS, YFSETQ. This CDR3 region has 15 residues. With 2 bases clipped from V and 4 bases from J, the junction kept 4 bases outside the gene matches. Combining the CDR3 with reference TRBV5-1 and TRBJ1-1 gives the whole variable domain KAGVTQTPRYLIKTRGQQVTLSCSPISGHRSVSWYQQTPGQGLQFLFEYFSETQRNKGNFPGRFSGRQFSNSRSEMNVSTLELGDSALYLCASSLDGQGATEAFFGQGTRLTVV.

The chain joins TRBV12-3 or TRBV12-4 to TRBJ2-3; TRBD2 agrees at 12 bases. With V trimmed by 7 bases and J by 3 bases, 5 bases remained unmatched. The CDR3 spans 15 residues. CDR3 DNA: TGTGCCAGCATAAACGGGACTAGCGGGACAGATACGCAGTATTTT. It yields the protein CASINGTSGTDTQYF.